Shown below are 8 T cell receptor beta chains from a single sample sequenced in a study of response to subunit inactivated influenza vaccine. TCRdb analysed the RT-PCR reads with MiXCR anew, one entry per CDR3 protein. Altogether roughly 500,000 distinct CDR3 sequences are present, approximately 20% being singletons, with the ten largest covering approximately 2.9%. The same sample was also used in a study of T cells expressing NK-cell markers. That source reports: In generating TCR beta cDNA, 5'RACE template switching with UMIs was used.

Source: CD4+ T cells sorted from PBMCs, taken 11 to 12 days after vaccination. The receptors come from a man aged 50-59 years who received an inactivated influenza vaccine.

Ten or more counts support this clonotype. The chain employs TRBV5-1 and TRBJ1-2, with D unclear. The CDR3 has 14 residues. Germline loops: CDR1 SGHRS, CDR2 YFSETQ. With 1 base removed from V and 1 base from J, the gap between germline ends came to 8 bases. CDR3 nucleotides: TGCGCCAGCAGCTTGACGCAAGATAACTATGGCTACACCTTC. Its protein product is CASSLTQDNYGYTF.

This CDR3 is CASSQPGRRRDTQYF. As DNA, the CDR3 is TGCGCCAGCAGCCAACCGGGACGGCGGAGGGATACGCAGTATTTT. The chain joins TRBV4-1 to TRBJ2-3; D could derive from TRBD1 or TRBD2 (5 bases each). This CDR3 region has 15 residues. The V and J ends lost 2 bases and 6 bases respectively, with 15 bases between them. The germline gives CDR1 MGHRA, CDR2 YSYEKL.

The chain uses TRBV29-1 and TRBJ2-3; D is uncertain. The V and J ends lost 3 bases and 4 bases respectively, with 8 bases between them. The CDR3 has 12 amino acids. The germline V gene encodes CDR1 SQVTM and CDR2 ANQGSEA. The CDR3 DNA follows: TGCAGCGTTGACCGCCAGGCAGATACGCAGTATTTT. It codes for CSVDRQADTQYF.

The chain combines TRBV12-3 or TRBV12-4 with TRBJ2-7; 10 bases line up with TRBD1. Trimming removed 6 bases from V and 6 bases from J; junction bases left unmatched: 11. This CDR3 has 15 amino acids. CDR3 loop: CASRSTGTGASEQYF. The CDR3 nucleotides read TGTGCCAGCAGGTCAACCGGGACAGGGGCTTCCGAGCAGTACTTC.

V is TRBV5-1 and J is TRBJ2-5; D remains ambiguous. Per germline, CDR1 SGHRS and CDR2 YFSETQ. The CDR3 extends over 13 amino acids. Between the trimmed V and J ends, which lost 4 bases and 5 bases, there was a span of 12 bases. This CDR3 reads CASSVSIRETQYF. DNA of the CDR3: TGCGCCAGCAGCGTCTCTATCCGTGAGACCCAGTACTTC.

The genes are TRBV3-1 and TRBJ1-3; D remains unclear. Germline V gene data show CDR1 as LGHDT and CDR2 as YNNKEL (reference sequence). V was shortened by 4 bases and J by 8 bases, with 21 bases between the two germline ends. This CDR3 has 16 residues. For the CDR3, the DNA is TGTGCCAGCAGCCCCCCCCGGGCGGGGATCGTTCACACCATATATTTT. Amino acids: CASSPPRAGIVHTIYF. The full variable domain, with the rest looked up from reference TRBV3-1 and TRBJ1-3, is DTAVSQTPKYLVTQMGNDKSIKCEQNLGHDTMYWYKQDSKKFLKIMFSYNNKELIINETVPNRFSPKSPDKAHLNLHINSLELGDSAVYFCASSPPRAGIVHTIYFGEGSWLTVV.

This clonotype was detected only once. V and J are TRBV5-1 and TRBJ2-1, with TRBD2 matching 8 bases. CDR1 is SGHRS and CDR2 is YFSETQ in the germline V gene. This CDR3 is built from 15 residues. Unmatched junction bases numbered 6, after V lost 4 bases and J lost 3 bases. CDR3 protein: CASSPSGGDYNEQFF. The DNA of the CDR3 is TGCGCCAGCAGCCCCTCGGGAGGGGACTACAATGAGCAGTTCTTC. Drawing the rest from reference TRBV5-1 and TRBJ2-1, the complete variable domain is KAGVTQTPRYLIKTRGQQVTLSCSPISGHRSVSWYQQTPGQGLQFLFEYFSETQRNKGNFPGRFSGRQFSNSRSEMNVSTLELGDSALYLCASSPSGGDYNEQFFGPGTRLTVL.

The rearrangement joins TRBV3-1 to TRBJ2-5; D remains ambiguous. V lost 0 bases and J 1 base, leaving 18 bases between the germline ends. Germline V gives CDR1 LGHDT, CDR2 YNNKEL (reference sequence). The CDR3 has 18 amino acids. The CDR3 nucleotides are TGTGCCAGCAGCCAAGAAGGTCAGTGGGCAGGCCGCCAAGAGACCCAGTACTTC. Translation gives CASSQEGQWAGRQETQYF.